This TCR beta chain was found in a study of T cell changes during pregnancy in multiple sclerosis. Libraries were prepared by immunoSEQ multiplex PCR; TCRdb keeps only in-frame clonotypes and omits some of them. The repertoire consists of about 46,000 clones, with approximately 91% occurring once and the leading ten covering around 9.2%. The germline V and J ends were trimmed by 3 bases and 3 bases, with 9 bases remaining between them. The germline gives CDR1 GTSNPN, CDR2 SVGIG (reference sequence). The CDR3 runs to 12 residues. The chain combines TRBV30 with TRBJ2-7; D perhaps matches TRBD1 (5 bases). The origin of this receptor is a female donor with multiple sclerosis, enrolled in a pregnancy study. The source material was CD8+ T cells from peripheral blood mononuclear cells, sampled after pregnancy. CDR3 sequence reads: CAWRAGFYEQYF. DNA for the CDR3: TGTGCCTGGAGAGCAGGGTTCTACGAGCAGTACTTC.